Shown below are 3 T cell receptor beta chains from a single sample sequenced in a study of blood T cell repertoires in COVID-19. The assay was immunoSEQ multiplex PCR, and TCRdb's table has in-frame clones only and misses some. The sample lists about 370,000 clones; about nine tenths were seen once. Sequenced sample: PBMCs or T cells enriched from blood (not recorded which). These receptors came from a woman in her 30s who had recovered from COVID-19.

The rearrangement joins TRBV5-4 to TRBJ1-2; perhaps TRBD1 as D (6 bases). This CDR3 comprises 12 residues. Germline CDR1 and CDR2: SGHNT and YYREEE (reference sequence). V was shortened by 0 bases and J by 6 bases, with 6 bases between the two germline ends. Here the CDR3 DNA reads TGTGCCAGCAGCTTGGGGACAGATGGCTACACCTTC. Protein product: CASSLGTDGYTF.

This clone occurred once. J is TRBJ2-3 and V is TRBV29-1; D is uncertain. V was shortened by 5 bases and J by 1 base, with 7 bases between the two germline ends. Germline CDR1 SQVTM, CDR2 ANQGSEA. CDR3 length: 12 amino acids. In nucleotides, the CDR3 is TGCAGCGTTAATGAGGGCACAGATACGCAGTATTTT. This sequence encodes CSVNEGTDTQYF.

The chain recombines TRBV5-4 with TRBJ2-1, with 9 bases identical to TRBD2. The CDR3 spans 15 residues. Germline V gives CDR1 SGHNT, CDR2 YYREEE (reference sequence). V shed 3 bases, J shed 1 base, and the junction held 2 bases outside the gene matches. The CDR3: CASSSLAGSYNEQFF. The CDR3 nucleotides read TGTGCCAGCAGCTCCCTAGCGGGGTCCTACAATGAGCAGTTCTTC.